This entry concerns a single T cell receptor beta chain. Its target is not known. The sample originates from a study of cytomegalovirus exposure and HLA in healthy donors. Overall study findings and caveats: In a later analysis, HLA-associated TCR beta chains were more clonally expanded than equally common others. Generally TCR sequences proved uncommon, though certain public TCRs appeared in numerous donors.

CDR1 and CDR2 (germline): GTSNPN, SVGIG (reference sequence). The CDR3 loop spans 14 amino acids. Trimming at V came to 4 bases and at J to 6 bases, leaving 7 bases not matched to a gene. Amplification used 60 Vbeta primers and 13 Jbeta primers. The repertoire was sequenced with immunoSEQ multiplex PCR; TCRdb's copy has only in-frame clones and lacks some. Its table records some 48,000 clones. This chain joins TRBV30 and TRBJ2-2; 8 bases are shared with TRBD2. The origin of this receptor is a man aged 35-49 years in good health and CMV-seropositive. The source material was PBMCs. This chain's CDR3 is CAWTIDGRAGELFF. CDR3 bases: TGTGCCTGGACCATCGACGGGAGGGCCGGGGAGCTGTTTTTT.